This T cell receptor beta chain was sequenced during a study of blood T cell repertoires in COVID-19. Study context: Researchers got acute and convalescent COVID-19 samples from the United States, Italy and Spain.

Across fewer than 25 US areas, participants ranged in age from about 18 to 90 years. Participants' own reports of clinical history determined their cohort assignment. Either two negative PCRs, clearance, or symptom resolution qualified Cohort 3 donors as recovered. Profiled with immunoSEQ multiplex PCR; TCRdb holds only in-frame clones, not every one. The sample lists almost 250,000 clones; approximately 90% were seen once. The CDR3 covers 18 residues. Germline V gives CDR1 SEHNR, CDR2 FQNEAQ (reference sequence). V lost 0 bases, J lost 4 bases, and 8 bases stayed unmatched. Sample: PBMCs or T cells enriched from blood (not recorded which). The sequence derives from a young woman who had recovered from COVID-19. The chain joins TRBV7-9 to TRBJ2-6; 8 bases are a match to TRBD1. The CDR3 nucleotides read TGTGCCAGCAGCTTAGCTAGGACAGGGTCGGCAGGGGCCAACGTCCTGACTTTC. This sequence encodes CASSLARTGSAGANVLTF.